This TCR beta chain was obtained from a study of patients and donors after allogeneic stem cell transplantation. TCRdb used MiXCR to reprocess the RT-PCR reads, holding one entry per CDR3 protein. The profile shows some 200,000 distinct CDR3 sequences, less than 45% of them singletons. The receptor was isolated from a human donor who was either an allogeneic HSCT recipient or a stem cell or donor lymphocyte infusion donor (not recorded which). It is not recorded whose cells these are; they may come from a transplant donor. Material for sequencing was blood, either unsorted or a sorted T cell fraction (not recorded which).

CDR3 protein: CASSVTPGGANTEAFF. CDR3 bases: TGTGCCAGCAGCGTAACCCCAGGGGGCGCGAACACTGAAGCTTTCTTT. The rearrangement uses TRBV9 and TRBJ1-1; the match to TRBD1 covers 8 bases. Germline assignment: CDR1 SGDLS and CDR2 YYNGEE. This CDR3 region has 16 residues. Losses at the gene ends were 1 base for V and 1 base for J; bases not matched to a gene: 6.